The rows below give T cell receptor beta chains drawn from one sample of a study of cytomegalovirus exposure and HLA in healthy donors. Method: immunoSEQ multiplex PCR; TCRdb's copy keeps in-frame clones and lacks some. The table records 60,000 or so clones, about 95% of them present only once. The sequenced sample was PBMCs. The receptors shown here come from a man younger than 35 in good health and CMV-seronegative. CDR3s include the opening cysteine and the closing phenylalanine or tryptophan. Fields, in order: J gene, D gene, V gene, clone size, CDR3 DNA, CDR3 protein. A D gene is named only where the DNA matches it firmly. Size is stated for part of the rows, as once, few or many counts, or as a class when the clone is expanded.

TRBJ2-1	TRBD1	TRBV10-3	NA	TGTGCCATCAGGCCCACAGGGGCCGGGTCCTACAATGAGCAGTTCTTC	CAIRPTGAGSYNEQFF
TRBJ2-7	NA	TRBV6-1	NA	TGTGCCAGCAGTCGGGACACCTCCTACGAGCAGTACTTC	CASSRDTSYEQYF
TRBJ2-7	TRBD1	TRBV2	NA	TGTGCCAGCAGTGCCCAGGGGGCCAGCCCCCGGTACTTC	CASSAQGASPRYF
TRBJ2-2	TRBD1	TRBV9	NA	TGTGCCAGCAGCCTGGGACAGGGGTCCGGGGAGCTGTTTTTT	CASSLGQGSGELFF
TRBJ2-1	NA	TRBV28	NA	TGTGCCAGCAGTTTATTTTTAAGGGGCCAGCAGTTCTTC	CASSLFLRGQQFF
TRBJ2-7	TRBD1	TRBV28	NA	TGTGCCAGCAGTCCAACCTCGGACAGGTCCTACGAGCAGTACTTC	CASSPTSDRSYEQYF
TRBJ2-4	TRBD2	TRBV5-8	NA	TGTGCCAGCAGCCCCGGGACTAGCGGGGGGAAAAACATTCAGTACTTC	CASSPGTSGGKNIQYF
TRBJ1-2	TRBD1	TRBV25-1	NA	TGTGCCAGCAGTGAACCCGGGACAGGAGACTATGGCTACACCTTC	CASSEPGTGDYGYTF
TRBJ2-2	NA	TRBV18	once	TGTGCCAGCTCACCCCCAGACTCCACCGGGGAGCTGTTTTTT	CASSPPDSTGELFF
TRBJ1-5	TRBD1	TRBV18	NA	TGTGCCAGCTCACCATCCGGACAGGGCTCGAATCAGCCCCAGCATTTT	CASSPSGQGSNQPQHF
TRBJ2-1	TRBD2	TRBV7-3	NA	TGTGCCAGCAAAGGCCTAGCGGGAGTAGACGTCTCCTACAGAGGTGAGCAGTTCTTC	CASKGLAGVDVSYRGEQFF
TRBJ1-1	TRBD1	TRBV29-1	NA	TGCAGCGTTGGGACAGGGGGCACTGAAGCTTTCTTT	CSVGTGGTEAFF
TRBJ1-2	NA	TRBV7-9	once	TGTGCCAGCAGCTTAGACAGTAGGGGCTACACCTTC	CASSLDSRGYTF
TRBJ2-7	TRBD1	TRBV14	NA	TGTGCCAGCAGCCTCCTTTCTGGGGGACAGGGTAGGTCCTACGAGCAGTACTTC	CASSLLSGGQGRSYEQYF
TRBJ2-7	NA	TRBV7-2	NA	TGTGCCAGCAGCTCTGTAAACGAGCAGTACTTC	CASSSVNEQYF
TRBJ1-3	TRBD1	TRBV5-1	NA	TGCGCCAGCAGCCTGGGACAGGGAAACACCATATATTTT	CASSLGQGNTIYF
TRBJ2-7	NA	TRBV30	NA	TGTGCCTGGAGTGCTGACGAGCAGTACTTC	CAWSADEQYF
TRBJ1-3	TRBD1	TRBV7-7	NA	TGTGCCAGCAGTCCCGGGACAGGGGGCTCTGGAAACACCATATATTTT	CASSPGTGGSGNTIYF
TRBJ2-7	NA	TRBV11-2	NA	TGTGCCAGCAGCTTAGTAGACACGAGCTCCTACGAGCAGTACTTC	CASSLVDTSSYEQYF
TRBJ2-7	NA	TRBV5-4	NA	TGTGCCAGCAGCTTGGATAAGATCAGTCTCGAGCAGTACTTC	CASSLDKISLEQYF
TRBJ2-2	NA	TRBV7-2	NA	TGTGCCAGCAGCGTGACGGACTCGAACACCGGGGAGCTGTTTTTT	CASSVTDSNTGELFF
TRBJ1-1	TRBD1	TRBV19	NA	TGTGCCAGTAGCCTCGGACAGGGGGCTGGGAGCACTGAAGCTTTCTTT	CASSLGQGAGSTEAFF
TRBJ1-1	NA	TRBV5-6	once	TGTGCCAGCAGCCCTAATTACAGGGCTGGCACTGAAGCTTTCTTT	CASSPNYRAGTEAFF
TRBJ2-7	TRBD2	TRBV7-9	NA	TGTGCCAGCAGCCCGTTAGCGGGAGGGAACTACGAGCAGTACTTC	CASSPLAGGNYEQYF
TRBJ1-5	NA	TRBV7-2	NA	TGTGCCAGCAGCTTAGGAGGCAGCACCAATCAGCCCCAGCATTTT	CASSLGGSTNQPQHF
TRBJ2-3	TRBD2	TRBV2	NA	TGTGCCAGCAAGGTGGATGCTCTAGCGGGAGGGAGGGATACGCAGTATTTT	CASKVDALAGGRDTQYF
TRBJ2-7	TRBD2	TRBV19	NA	TGTGCCAGTAGTAGGGGACTAGCGGGAGGGCCCTCCTACGAGCAGTACTTC	CASSRGLAGGPSYEQYF
TRBJ1-5	NA	TRBV5-4	NA	TGTGCCAGCAGTTATTCCGACAGGTGGGGCAATCAGCCCCAGCATTTT	CASSYSDRWGNQPQHF
TRBJ2-1	TRBD2	TRBV7-3	NA	TGTGCCAGCAGCACCGGACTAGCGGGAAACAATGAGCAGTTCTTC	CASSTGLAGNNEQFF
TRBJ2-3	NA	TRBV6-5	once	TGTGCCAGCAGTTACTCTCGCGCAGATACGCAGTATTTT	CASSYSRADTQYF
TRBJ1-2	NA	TRBV6-1	NA	TGTGCCAGCAGCCCAGCTGGGCAGGGGTATGGCTACACCTTC	CASSPAGQGYGYTF
TRBJ1-1	NA	TRBV30	NA	TGTGCCTGGAGTTTAGCGGGGAGGCTCGCTGAAGCTTTCTTT	CAWSLAGRLAEAFF
TRBJ1-1	NA	TRBV10-1	NA	TGCGCCAGCAGGGACTCGACGAACACTGAAGCTTTCTTT	CASRDSTNTEAFF
TRBJ2-1	TRBD2	TRBV18	NA	TGTGCCAGCTCACCAGGGCTAGCGGAGAATGAGCAGTTCTTC	CASSPGLAENEQFF
TRBJ2-2	NA	TRBV27	NA	TGTGCCAGCAGTTTATACGGACTCTCGAACACCGGGGAGCTGTTTTTT	CASSLYGLSNTGELFF
TRBJ2-1	TRBD2	TRBV5-1	NA	TGCGCCAGCAGCCTAACGACTAGCGAGGGGGTGAATGAGCAGTTCTTC	CASSLTTSEGVNEQFF
TRBJ1-3	NA	TRBV15	NA	TGTGCCACCAGCAGGGCCGCGAGGGAAACTGGAAACACCATATATTTT	CATSRAARETGNTIYF
TRBJ2-1	TRBD2	TRBV6-6	NA	TGTGCCAGCAGTTACTCGCTAGCGGGTAGCAATGAGCAGTTCTTC	CASSYSLAGSNEQFF
TRBJ2-1	NA	TRBV28	NA	TGTGCCAGCAGTTTTGTTAACAATGAGCAGTTCTTC	CASSFVNNEQFF
TRBJ2-2	NA	TRBV6-5	NA	TGTGCCAGCAGCGTAGGATCGGGCACCGGGGAGCTGTTTTTT	CASSVGSGTGELFF
TRBJ1-5	TRBD1	TRBV28	NA	TGTGCCAGCACGGGACAGGGGAATCAGCCCCAGCATTTT	CASTGQGNQPQHF
TRBJ1-5	NA	TRBV11-3	NA	TGTGCCAGCAGCTGCGTCGGACAGAAATATAGCAATCAGCCCCAGCATTTT	CASSCVGQKYSNQPQHF
TRBJ1-5	NA	TRBV27	NA	TGTGCCAGCGGTTTAACAGGGAACCTCAATCAGCCCCAGCATTTT	CASGLTGNLNQPQHF
TRBJ1-1	NA	TRBV29-1	NA	TGCAGCGTGACAGGCACTGAGGCTTTCTTT	CSVTGTEAFF
TRBJ1-1	NA	TRBV19	NA	TGTGCCAGTAGTATGAGCACTGAAGCTTTCTTT	CASSMSTEAFF
TRBJ1-1	NA	TRBV19	once	TGTGCCAGTAGTCCCGGACTGTTGAACACTGAAGCTTTCTTT	CASSPGLLNTEAFF
TRBJ1-5	TRBD1	TRBV18	NA	TGTGCCAGCTCACTTGGACAGGGAGCGCTTCAGCCCCAGCATTTT	CASSLGQGALQPQHF
TRBJ2-2	NA	TRBV25-1	NA	TGTGCCAGCATGAGTCCGAACACCGGGGAGCTGTTTTTT	CASMSPNTGELFF
TRBJ2-3	NA	TRBV28	NA	TGTGCCAGCAGTCCAGGGTTTCGGAACACAGATACGCAGTATTTT	CASSPGFRNTDTQYF
TRBJ1-5	NA	TRBV6-1	NA	TGTGCCAGCAGTGACGGACTGGGCAATCAGCCCCAGCATTTT	CASSDGLGNQPQHF
TRBJ1-4	TRBD1	TRBV6-5	NA	TGTGCCAGCAGTATAAACGGACAGGGTCAGGAAAAACTGTTTTTT	CASSINGQGQEKLFF
TRBJ2-7	TRBD2	TRBV5-4	NA	TGTGCCAGCAGCTTGAGGGGAGGGAGCTCCTACGAGCAGTACTTC	CASSLRGGSSYEQYF
TRBJ2-5	TRBD1	TRBV5-8	NA	TGTGCCAGCAGCTCTAACAGGGGCGAGACCCAGTACTTC	CASSSNRGETQYF
TRBJ2-1	NA	TRBV4-3	NA	TGCGCCAGCAGCCCGGACTATTACAATGAGCAGTTCTTC	CASSPDYYNEQFF
TRBJ2-7	NA	TRBV5-4	NA	TGTGCCAGCAGCTTGGTGGGACTGGAACCCGACGAGCAGTACTTC	CASSLVGLEPDEQYF